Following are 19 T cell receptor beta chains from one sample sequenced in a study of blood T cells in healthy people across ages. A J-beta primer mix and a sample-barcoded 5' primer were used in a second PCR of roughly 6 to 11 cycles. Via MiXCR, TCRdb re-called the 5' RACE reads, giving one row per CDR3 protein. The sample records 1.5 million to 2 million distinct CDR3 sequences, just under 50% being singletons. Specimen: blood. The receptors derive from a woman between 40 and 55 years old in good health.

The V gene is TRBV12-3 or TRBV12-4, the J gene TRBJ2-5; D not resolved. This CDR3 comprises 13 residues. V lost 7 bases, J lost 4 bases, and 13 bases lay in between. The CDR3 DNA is TGTGCCAGCACAATAGTTAGTTCAGAGACCCAGTACTTC. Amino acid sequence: CASTIVSSETQYF.

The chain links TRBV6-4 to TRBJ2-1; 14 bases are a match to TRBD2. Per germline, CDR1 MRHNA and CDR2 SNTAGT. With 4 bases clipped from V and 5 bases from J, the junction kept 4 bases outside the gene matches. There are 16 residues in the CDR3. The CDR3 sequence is CASSVTSGGVNNEQFF. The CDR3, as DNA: TGTGCCAGCAGTGTGACTAGCGGGGGGGTAAACAATGAGCAGTTCTTC.

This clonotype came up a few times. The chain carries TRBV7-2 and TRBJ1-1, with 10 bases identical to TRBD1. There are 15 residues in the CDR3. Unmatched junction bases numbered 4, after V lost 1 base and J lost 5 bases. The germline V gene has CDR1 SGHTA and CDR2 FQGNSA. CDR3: CASSLVGTGATEAFF. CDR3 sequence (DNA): TGTGCCAGCAGCTTAGTAGGGACAGGGGCAACTGAAGCTTTCTTT. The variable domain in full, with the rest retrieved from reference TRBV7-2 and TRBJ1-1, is GAGVSQSPSNKVTEKGKDVELRCDPISGHTALYWYRQSLGQGLEFLIYFQGNSAPDKSGLPSDRFSAERTGGSVSTLTIQRTQQEDSAVYLCASSLVGTGATEAFFGQGTRLTVV.

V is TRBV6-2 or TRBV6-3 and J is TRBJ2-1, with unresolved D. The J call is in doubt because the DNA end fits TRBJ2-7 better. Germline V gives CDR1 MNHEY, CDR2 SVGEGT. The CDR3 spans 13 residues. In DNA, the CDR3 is TGTGCCAGCTTGGCTGACACCTACAATGAGCAGTACTTC. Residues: CASLADTYNEQYF.

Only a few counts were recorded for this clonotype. The CDR3 is CASSARQGINIQYF. The CDR3 DNA is TGTGCCAGCAGTGCACGCCAGGGAATAAACATTCAGTACTTC. The V and J genes are TRBV2 and TRBJ2-4; the D gene is possibly TRBD1 (5 bases). V lost 4 bases, J lost 6 bases, and 13 bases lay in between. This CDR3 has 14 residues. Germline-derived CDR1 and CDR2 are SNHLY and FYNNEI.

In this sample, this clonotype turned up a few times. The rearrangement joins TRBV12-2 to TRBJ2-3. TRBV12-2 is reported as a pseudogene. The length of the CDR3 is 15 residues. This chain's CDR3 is CASRLKLISTDTQYF. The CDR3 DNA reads TGTGCAAGTCGCTTAAAGCTGATTAGCACAGATACGCAGTATTTT.

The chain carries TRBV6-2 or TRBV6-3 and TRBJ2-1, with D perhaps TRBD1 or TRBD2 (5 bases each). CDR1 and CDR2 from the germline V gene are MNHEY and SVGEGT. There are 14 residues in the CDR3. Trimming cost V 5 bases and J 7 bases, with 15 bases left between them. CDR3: CASSTRDGSNEQFF. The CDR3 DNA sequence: TGTGCCAGCAGTACCCGGGACGGATCTAATGAGCAGTTCTTC.

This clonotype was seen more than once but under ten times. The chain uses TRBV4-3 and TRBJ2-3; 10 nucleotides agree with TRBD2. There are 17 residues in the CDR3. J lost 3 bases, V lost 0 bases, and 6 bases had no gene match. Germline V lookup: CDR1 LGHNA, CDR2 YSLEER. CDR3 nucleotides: TGCGCCAGCAGCCAAGATTGGGCTAGCGGGGGAACAGATACGCAGTATTTT. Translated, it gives CASSQDWASGGTDTQYF.

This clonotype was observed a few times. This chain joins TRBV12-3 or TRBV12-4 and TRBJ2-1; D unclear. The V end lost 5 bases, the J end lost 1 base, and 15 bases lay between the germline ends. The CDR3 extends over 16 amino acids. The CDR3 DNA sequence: TGTGCCAGCAGTCCCGGAGTTCCAGTATCCTACAATGAGCAGTTCTTC. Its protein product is CASSPGVPVSYNEQFF.

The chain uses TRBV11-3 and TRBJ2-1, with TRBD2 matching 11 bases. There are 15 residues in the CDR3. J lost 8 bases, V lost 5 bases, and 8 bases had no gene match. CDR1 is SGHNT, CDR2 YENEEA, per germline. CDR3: CASSTTSGGSDEQFF. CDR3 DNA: TGTGCCAGCAGCACAACTAGCGGGGGTAGCGATGAGCAGTTCTTC.

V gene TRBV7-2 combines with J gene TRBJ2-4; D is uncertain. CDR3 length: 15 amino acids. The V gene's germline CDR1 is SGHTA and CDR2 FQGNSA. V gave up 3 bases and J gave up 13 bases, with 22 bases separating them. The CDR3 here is CASSFNQPPGAIQYF. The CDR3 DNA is TGTGCCAGCAGCTTTAACCAACCCCCAGGAGCGATACAGTACTTC.

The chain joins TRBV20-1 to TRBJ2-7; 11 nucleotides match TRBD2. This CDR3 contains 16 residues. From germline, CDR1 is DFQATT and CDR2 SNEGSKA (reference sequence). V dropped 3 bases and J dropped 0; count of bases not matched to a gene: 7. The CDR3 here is CSASTASGGHSYEQYF. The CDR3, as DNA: TGCAGTGCTAGTACCGCTAGCGGGGGGCACTCCTACGAGCAGTACTTC.

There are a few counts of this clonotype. CDR3 sequence: CSARVIRGKDTQYF. CDR3 nucleotide sequence: TGCAGTGCTAGAGTTATTAGGGGGAAAGATACGCAGTATTTT. The rearrangement joins TRBV20-1 to TRBJ2-3, with TRBD1 as a possible D gene (6 bases). The CDR3 has 14 residues. From germline, CDR1 is DFQATT and CDR2 SNEGSKA (reference sequence). Between the trimmed V and J ends, which lost 1 base and 5 bases, there was a span of 13 bases.

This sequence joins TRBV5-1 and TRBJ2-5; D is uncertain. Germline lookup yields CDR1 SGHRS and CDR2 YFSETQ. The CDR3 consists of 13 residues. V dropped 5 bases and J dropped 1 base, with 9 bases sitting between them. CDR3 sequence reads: CASSTAAQETQYF. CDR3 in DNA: TGCGCCAGCAGTACGGCAGCCCAAGAGACCCAGTACTTC. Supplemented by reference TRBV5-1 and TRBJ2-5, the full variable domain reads KAGVTQTPRYLIKTRGQQVTLSCSPISGHRSVSWYQQTPGQGLQFLFEYFSETQRNKGNFPGRFSGRQFSNSRSEMNVSTLELGDSALYLCASSTAAQETQYFGPGTRLLVL.

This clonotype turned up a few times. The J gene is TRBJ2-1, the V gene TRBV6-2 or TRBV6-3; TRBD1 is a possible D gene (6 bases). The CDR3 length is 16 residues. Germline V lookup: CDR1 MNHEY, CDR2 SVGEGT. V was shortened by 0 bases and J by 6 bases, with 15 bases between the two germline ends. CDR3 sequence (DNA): TGTGCCAGCAGTTACTCCATCCGGGACACTAGCAATGAGCAGTTCTTC. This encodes CASSYSIRDTSNEQFF.

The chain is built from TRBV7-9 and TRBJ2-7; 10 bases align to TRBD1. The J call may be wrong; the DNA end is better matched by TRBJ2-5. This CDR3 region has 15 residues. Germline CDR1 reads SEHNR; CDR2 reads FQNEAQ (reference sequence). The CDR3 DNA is TGTGCCAGCAGCCAAGACAGGGGGCGAGCTGAGACCCAGTACTTC. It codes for CASSQDRGRAETQYF.

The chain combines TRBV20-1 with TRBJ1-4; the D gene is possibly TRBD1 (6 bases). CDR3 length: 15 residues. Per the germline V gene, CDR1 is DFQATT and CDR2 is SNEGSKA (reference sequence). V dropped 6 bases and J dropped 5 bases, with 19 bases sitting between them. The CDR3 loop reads CSALGHPPQNEKLFF. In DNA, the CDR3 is TGCAGTGCGCTGGGACACCCACCCCAGAATGAAAAACTGTTTTTT.

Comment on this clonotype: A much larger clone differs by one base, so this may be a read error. This chain's CDR3 is CASTRTGANYGYTF. CDR3 nucleotides: TGTGCCAGCACCCGGACAGGGGCTAACTATGGCTACACCTTC. This chain links TRBV12-3 or TRBV12-4 with TRBJ1-2; 9 bases align to TRBD1. After removal of 7 bases from V and 0 bases from J, the junction contained 3 bases not matched to a gene. The CDR3 loop spans 14 amino acids.

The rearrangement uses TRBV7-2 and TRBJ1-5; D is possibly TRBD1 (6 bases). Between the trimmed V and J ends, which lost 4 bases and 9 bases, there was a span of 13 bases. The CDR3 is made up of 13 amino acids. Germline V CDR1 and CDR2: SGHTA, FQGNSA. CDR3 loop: CASSSDSGRPQHF. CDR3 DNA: TGTGCCAGCAGCTCGGACAGTGGAAGGCCCCAGCATTTT.